This T cell receptor beta chain was recovered during a study of OX40 agonist ivuxolimab in advanced cancers. Turning to the study itself: Enrollees could have had prior anti-PD-1, anti-PD-L1 or anti-CTLA-4 therapy, which about 42% had received.

Systemic immunosuppression or autoimmune disease history was grounds to exclude patients. Blood got drawn at baseline, again on cycle 4 day 1, and then on cycle 7 day 1. Study-wide findings and caveats: Expanded clones were, on average, more numerous in CD8+ T cells than in CD4+.

The assay was immunoSEQ multiplex PCR, and TCRdb's table has in-frame clones only and misses some. The sample contains 90,000 to 150,000 clones, approximately 90% of which appear only once. V lost 6 bases to trimming and J lost 4 bases, with 13 bases between them. Germline CDR1 reads KGHSH; CDR2 reads LQKENI. The CDR3 is made up of 14 amino acids. Notes on this clone: What it recognizes is unknown.

This sequence was found in an adult with an advanced solid tumor such as melanoma, head and neck, liver or kidney cancer. Sample: CD4+ or CD8+ T cells sorted from blood, taken in a trial of the OX40 agonist ivuxolimab. The V gene is TRBV18, the J gene TRBJ1-5, with a weak D call TRBD1 (5 bases). CDR3 DNA: TGTGCCAGCTCTCCGGGACTGTCAAATCAGCCCCAGCATTTT. Encoded protein: CASSPGLSNQPQHF. The whole variable domain, filled in from reference TRBV18 and TRBJ1-5, reads NAGVMQNPRHLVRRRGQEARLRCSPMKGHSHVYWYRQLPEEGLKFMVYLQKENIIDESGMPKERFSAEFPKEGPSILRIQQVVRGDSAAYFCASSPGLSNQPQHFGDGTRLSIL.